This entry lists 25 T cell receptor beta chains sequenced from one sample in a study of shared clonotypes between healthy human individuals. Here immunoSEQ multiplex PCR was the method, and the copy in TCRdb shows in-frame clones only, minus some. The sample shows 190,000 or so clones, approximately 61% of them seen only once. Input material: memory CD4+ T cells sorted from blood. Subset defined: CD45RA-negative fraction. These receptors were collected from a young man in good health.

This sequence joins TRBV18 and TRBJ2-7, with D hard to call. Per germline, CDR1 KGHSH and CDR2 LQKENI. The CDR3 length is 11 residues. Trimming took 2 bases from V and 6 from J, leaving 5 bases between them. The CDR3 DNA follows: TGTGCCAGCTCACCAGGGGTCGAGCAGTACTTC. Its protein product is CASSPGVEQYF.

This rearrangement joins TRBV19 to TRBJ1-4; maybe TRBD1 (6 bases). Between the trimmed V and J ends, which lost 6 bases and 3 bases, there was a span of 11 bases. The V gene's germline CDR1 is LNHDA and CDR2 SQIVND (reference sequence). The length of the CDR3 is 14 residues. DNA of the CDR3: TGTGCCAGTAGGAACAGGGATCCTAATGAAAAACTGTTTTTT. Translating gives CASRNRDPNEKLFF.

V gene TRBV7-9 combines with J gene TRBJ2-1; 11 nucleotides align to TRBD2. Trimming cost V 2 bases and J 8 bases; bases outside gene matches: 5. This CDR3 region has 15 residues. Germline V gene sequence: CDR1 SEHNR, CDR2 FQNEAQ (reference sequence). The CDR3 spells CASSLQGLAGDEQFF. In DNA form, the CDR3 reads TGTGCCAGCAGCTTACAAGGACTAGCGGGTGATGAGCAGTTCTTC.

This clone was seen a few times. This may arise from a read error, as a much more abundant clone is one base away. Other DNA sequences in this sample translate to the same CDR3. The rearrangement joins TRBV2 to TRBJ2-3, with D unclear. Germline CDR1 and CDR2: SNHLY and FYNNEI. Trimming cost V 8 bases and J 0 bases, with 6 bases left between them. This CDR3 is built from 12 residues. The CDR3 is CASRRSTDTQYF. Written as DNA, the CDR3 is TGTGCCAGCCGGCGGAGCACAGATACGCAGTATTTT.

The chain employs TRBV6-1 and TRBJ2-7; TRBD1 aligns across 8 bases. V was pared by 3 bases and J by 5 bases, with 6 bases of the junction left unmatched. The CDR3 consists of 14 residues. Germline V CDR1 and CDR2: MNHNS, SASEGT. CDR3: CASSDGQGPHEQYF. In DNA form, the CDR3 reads TGTGCCAGCAGTGATGGACAGGGTCCTCACGAGCAGTACTTC.

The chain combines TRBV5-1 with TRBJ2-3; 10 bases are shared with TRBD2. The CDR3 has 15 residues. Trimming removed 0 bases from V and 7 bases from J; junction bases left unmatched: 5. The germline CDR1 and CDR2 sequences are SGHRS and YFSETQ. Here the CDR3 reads CASSLELAGDYTQYF. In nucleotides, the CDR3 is TGCGCCAGCAGCTTGGAGCTAGCGGGGGATTATACGCAGTATTTT.

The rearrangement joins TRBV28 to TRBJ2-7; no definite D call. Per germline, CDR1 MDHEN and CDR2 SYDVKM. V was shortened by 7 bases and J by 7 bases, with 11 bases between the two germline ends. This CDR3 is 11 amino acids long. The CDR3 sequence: CASNGREEQYF. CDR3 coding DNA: TGTGCCAGCAACGGTAGGGAAGAGCAGTACTTC.

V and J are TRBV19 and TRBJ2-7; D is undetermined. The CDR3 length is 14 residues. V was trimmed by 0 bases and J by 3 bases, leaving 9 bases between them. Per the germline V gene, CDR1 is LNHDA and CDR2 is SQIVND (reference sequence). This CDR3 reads CASSIDGFIYEQYF. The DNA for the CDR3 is TGTGCCAGTAGTATAGATGGCTTCATCTACGAGCAGTACTTC.

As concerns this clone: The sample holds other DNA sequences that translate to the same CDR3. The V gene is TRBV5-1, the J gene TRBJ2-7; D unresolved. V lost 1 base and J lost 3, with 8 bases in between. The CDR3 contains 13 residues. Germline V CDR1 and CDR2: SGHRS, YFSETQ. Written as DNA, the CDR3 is TGCGCCAGCAGCTTGCAAGTGGGCTACGAGCAGTACTTC. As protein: CASSLQVGYEQYF.

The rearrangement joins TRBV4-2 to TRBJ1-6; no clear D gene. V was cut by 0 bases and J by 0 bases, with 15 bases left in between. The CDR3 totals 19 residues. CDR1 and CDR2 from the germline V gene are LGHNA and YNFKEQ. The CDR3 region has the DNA TGTGCCAGCAGCCAAGACCCGCCAGGCCAGAGCTCCTATAATTCACCCCTCCACTTT. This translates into CASSQDPPGQSSYNSPLHF.

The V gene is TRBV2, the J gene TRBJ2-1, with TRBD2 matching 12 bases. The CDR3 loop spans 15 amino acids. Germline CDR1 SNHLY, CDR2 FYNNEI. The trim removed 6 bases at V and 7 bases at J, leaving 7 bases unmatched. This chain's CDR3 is CASRRLAGVGNEQFF. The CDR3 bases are TGTGCCAGCAGGAGACTAGCGGGAGTGGGAAATGAGCAGTTCTTC.

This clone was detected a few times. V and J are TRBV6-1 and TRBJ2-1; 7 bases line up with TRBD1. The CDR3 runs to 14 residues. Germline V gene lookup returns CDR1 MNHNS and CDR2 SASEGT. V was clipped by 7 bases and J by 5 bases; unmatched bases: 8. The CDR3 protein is CASIGKGAHNEQFF. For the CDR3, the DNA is TGTGCCAGCATCGGAAAGGGGGCCCACAATGAGCAGTTCTTC.

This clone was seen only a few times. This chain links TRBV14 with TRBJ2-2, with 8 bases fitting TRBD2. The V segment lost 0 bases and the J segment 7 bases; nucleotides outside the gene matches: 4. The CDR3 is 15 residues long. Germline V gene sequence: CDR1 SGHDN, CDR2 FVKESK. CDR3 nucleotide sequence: TGTGCCAGCAGCCAAGAAAGCGGGAGATTCGGGGAGCTGTTTTTT. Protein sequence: CASSQESGRFGELFF.

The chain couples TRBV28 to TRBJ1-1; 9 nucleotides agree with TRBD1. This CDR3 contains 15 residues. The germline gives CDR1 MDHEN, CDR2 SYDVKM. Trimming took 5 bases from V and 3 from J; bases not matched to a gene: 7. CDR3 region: CASSPGQGLDTEAFF. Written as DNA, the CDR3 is TGTGCCAGCAGTCCGGGACAGGGTTTAGACACTGAAGCTTTCTTT. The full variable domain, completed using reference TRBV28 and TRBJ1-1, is DVKVTQSSRYLVKRTGEKVFLECVQDMDHENMFWYRQDPGLGLRLIYFSYDVKMKEKGDIPEGYSVSREKKERFSLILESASTNQTSMYLCASSPGQGLDTEAFFGQGTRLTVV.

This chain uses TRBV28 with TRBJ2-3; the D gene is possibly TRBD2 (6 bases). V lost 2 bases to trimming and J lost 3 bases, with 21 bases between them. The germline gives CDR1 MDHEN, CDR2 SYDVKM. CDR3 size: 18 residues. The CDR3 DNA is TGTGCCAGCAGTTTACCCGGCGGAGGGAGGATGAGGACAGATACGCAGTATTTT. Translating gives CASSLPGGGRMRTDTQYF. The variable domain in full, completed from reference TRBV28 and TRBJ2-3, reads DVKVTQSSRYLVKRTGEKVFLECVQDMDHENMFWYRQDPGLGLRLIYFSYDVKMKEKGDIPEGYSVSREKKERFSLILESASTNQTSMYLCASSLPGGGRMRTDTQYFGPGTRLTVL.

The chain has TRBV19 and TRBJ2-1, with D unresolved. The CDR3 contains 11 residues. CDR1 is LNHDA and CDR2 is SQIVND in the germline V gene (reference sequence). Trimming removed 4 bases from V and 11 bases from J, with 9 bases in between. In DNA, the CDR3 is TGTGCCAGTAGTACCGTCTATCAGCAGTTCTTC. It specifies CASSTVYQQFF.

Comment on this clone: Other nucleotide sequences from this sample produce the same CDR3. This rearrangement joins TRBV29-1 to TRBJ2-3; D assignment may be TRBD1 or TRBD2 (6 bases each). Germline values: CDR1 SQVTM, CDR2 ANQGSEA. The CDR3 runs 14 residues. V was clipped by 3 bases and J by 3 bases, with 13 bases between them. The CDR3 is CSVEGGRGTDTQYF. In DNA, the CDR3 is TGCAGCGTTGAGGGGGGAAGGGGGACAGATACGCAGTATTTT.

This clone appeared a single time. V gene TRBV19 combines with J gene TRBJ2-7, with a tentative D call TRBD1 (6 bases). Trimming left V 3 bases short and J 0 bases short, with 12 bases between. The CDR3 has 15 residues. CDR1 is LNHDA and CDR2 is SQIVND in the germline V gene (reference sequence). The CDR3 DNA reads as TGTGCCAGTAGTATTACCAGGGGCAGCTCCTACGAGCAGTACTTC. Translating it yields CASSITRGSSYEQYF. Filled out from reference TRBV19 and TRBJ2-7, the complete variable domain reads DGGITQSPKYLFRKEGQNVTLSCEQNLNHDAMYWYRQDPGQGLRLIYYSQIVNDFQKGDIAEGYSVSREKKESFPLTVTSAQKNPTAFYLCASSITRGSSYEQYFGPGTRLTVT.

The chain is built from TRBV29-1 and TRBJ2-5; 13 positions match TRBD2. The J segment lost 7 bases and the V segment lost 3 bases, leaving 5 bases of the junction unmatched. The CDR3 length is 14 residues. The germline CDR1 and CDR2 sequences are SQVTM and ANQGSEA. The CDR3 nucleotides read TGCAGCGTTGATAGGACTAGCGGGAGAGGGACCCAGTACTTC. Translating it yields CSVDRTSGRGTQYF.

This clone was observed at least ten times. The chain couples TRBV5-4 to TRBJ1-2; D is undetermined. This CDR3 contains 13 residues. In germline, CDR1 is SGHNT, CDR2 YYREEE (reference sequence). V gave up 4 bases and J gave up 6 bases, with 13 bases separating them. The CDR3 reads CASSGRGLDGYTF. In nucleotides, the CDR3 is TGTGCCAGCAGCGGACGCGGCCTTGATGGCTACACCTTC.

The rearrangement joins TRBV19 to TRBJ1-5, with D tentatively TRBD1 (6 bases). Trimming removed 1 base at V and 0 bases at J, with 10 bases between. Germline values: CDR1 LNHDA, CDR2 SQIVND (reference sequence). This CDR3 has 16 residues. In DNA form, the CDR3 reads TGTGCCAGTAGTATAGCTCGGGGGGCTAGCAATCAGCCCCAGCATTTT. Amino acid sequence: CASSIARGASNQPQHF. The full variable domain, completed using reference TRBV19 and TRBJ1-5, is DGGITQSPKYLFRKEGQNVTLSCEQNLNHDAMYWYRQDPGQGLRLIYYSQIVNDFQKGDIAEGYSVSREKKESFPLTVTSAQKNPTAFYLCASSIARGASNQPQHFGDGTRLSIL.

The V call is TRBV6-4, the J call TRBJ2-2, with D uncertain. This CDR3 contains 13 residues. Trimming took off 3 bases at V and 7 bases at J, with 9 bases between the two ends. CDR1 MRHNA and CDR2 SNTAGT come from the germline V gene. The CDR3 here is CASSDVGSGELFF. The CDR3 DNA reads TGTGCCAGCAGTGATGTTGGAAGCGGGGAGCTGTTTTTT.

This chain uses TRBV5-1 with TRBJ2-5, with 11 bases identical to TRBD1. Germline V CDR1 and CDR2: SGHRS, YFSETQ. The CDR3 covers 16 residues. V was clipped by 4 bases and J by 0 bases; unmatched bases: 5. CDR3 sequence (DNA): TGCGCCAGCAGCCCAGGACAGGGGGCTTACCAAGAGACCCAGTACTTC. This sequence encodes CASSPGQGAYQETQYF.

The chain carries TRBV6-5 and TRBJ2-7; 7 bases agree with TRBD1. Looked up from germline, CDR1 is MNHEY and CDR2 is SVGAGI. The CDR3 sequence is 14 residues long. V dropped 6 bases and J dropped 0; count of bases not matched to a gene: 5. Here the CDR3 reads CASSPSGGSYEQYF. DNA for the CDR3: TGTGCCAGCAGCCCGTCAGGGGGCTCCTACGAGCAGTACTTC.

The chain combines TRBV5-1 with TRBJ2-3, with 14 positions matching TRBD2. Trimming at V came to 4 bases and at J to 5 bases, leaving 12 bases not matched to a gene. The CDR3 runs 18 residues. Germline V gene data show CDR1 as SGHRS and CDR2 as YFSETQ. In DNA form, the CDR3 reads TGCGCCAGCAGCGCTCGCCCGACTAGCGGGAGGGCGGAAGATACGCAGTATTTT. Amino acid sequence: CASSARPTSGRAEDTQYF.